These 13 T cell receptor beta chains originate from one sample sequenced in a study of T cell responses to AZD1222 COVID-19 vaccine. Sequenced by immunoSEQ multiplex PCR; TCRdb stores in-frame clones only, minus some. Here the sample spans 130,000 to 150,000 clones, 90% to 95% being singletons. This specimen consisted of peripheral blood, obtained after recovery from COVID-19. These receptors were obtained from an adult who had recovered from COVID-19.

This rearrangement joins TRBV2 to TRBJ2-7; tentatively, D is TRBD2 (6 bases). Germline loops: CDR1 SNHLY, CDR2 FYNNEI. CDR3 length: 12 amino acids. V gave up 7 bases and J gave up 4 bases, with 11 bases separating them. DNA for the CDR3: TGTGCCAGCATCGGGAGTTCGTACGAGCAGTACTTC. Translated: CASIGSSYEQYF.

This chain uses TRBV11-2 with TRBJ1-5; 7 bases agree with TRBD1. V gave up 0 bases and J gave up 7 bases; unmatched junction bases: 0. CDR1 is SGHAT, CDR2 FQNNGV, per germline. This CDR3 has 13 residues. CDR3: CASSLDRGQPQHF. CDR3 in DNA: TGTGCCAGCAGCTTAGACAGGGGGCAGCCCCAGCATTTT.

J is TRBJ1-5 and V is TRBV2; D uncertain. The germline V gene has CDR1 SNHLY and CDR2 FYNNEI. Trimming shortened V by 0 bases and J by 5 bases, and 8 bases separated the two germline ends. The CDR3 is made up of 14 amino acids. The CDR3 DNA sequence: TGTGCCAGCAGTGAAGCTGGGAGGGATCAGCCCCAGCATTTT. This encodes CASSEAGRDQPQHF.

The chain combines TRBV4-1 with TRBJ2-7, with D maybe TRBD2 (6 bases). Germline V lookup: CDR1 MGHRA, CDR2 YSYEKL. The ends were cut back, 0 bases at V and 5 bases at J, with 11 bases in the middle. This CDR3 has 14 residues. In DNA form, the CDR3 reads TGCGCCAGCAGCCAAGAGGGAGGATTAGACGAGCAGTACTTC. Translating gives CASSQEGGLDEQYF.

Here the CDR3 DNA reads TGTGCCAGCACCGCCGACAGGCTCAGCTATGGCTACACCTTC. Translated: CASTADRLSYGYTF. V is TRBV2 and J is TRBJ1-2; D is perhaps TRBD1 (6 bases). V was clipped by 7 bases and J by 4 bases, with 16 bases between them. Germline V gene sequence: CDR1 SNHLY, CDR2 FYNNEI. The CDR3 is made up of 14 amino acids.

The gene calls are TRBV11-2 and TRBJ2-1, with a possible D match to TRBD1 (6 bases). Germline CDR1 and CDR2: SGHAT and FQNNGV. V was pared by 5 bases and J by 7 bases, with 18 bases between. The CDR3 runs to 15 residues. The CDR3 DNA follows: TGTGCCAGCAGCCCTAGGGGGACGACCGTGAATGAGCAGTTCTTC. Its protein product is CASSPRGTTVNEQFF.

The CDR3 DNA reads as TGTGCCAGCCGGGTTCCATCGGGCACTGAAGCTTTCTTT. Residues: CASRVPSGTEAFF. The J gene is TRBJ1-1, the V gene TRBV6-5; D is undetermined. The CDR3 has 13 amino acids. V lost 8 bases and J lost 4, with 14 bases in between. In germline, CDR1 is MNHEY, CDR2 SVGAGI.

The rearrangement links TRBV28 to TRBJ2-1; 9 positions agree with TRBD1. V lost 4 bases and J lost 6; bases outside the gene matches: 10. Germline V gene lookup returns CDR1 MDHEN and CDR2 SYDVKM. The CDR3 is 16 residues long. Here the CDR3 reads CASSSHDGQGINEQFF. CDR3 in DNA: TGTGCCAGCAGTTCCCACGATGGACAGGGGATCAATGAGCAGTTCTTC.

The chain's CDR3 is CSVEVAVAGGTQYF. The CDR3 DNA sequence: TGCAGCGTTGAAGTGGCGGTAGCGGGAGGAACGCAGTATTTT. The genes are TRBV29-1 and TRBJ2-3; 10 positions match TRBD2. J was trimmed by 9 bases and V by 1 base; bases with no gene match: 7. The CDR3 totals 14 residues. Germline CDR1 reads SQVTM; CDR2 reads ANQGSEA.

This sequence joins TRBV28 and TRBJ2-7; maybe TRBD1 (5 bases). Trimming cost V 2 bases and J 0 bases, with 17 bases left between them. CDR1 is MDHEN and CDR2 is SYDVKM in the germline V gene. This CDR3 contains 17 residues. CDR3 amino acids: CASSLAPIMTVSYEQYF. In DNA, the CDR3 is TGTGCCAGCAGTTTAGCCCCGATAATGACAGTCTCCTACGAGCAGTACTTC. The variable domain in full, completed from reference TRBV28 and TRBJ2-7, reads DVKVTQSSRYLVKRTGEKVFLECVQDMDHENMFWYRQDPGLGLRLIYFSYDVKMKEKGDIPEGYSVSREKKERFSLILESASTNQTSMYLCASSLAPIMTVSYEQYFGPGTRLTVT.

Here the CDR3 reads CASSLRLAGGETQYF. The CDR3 nucleotides are TGTGCCAGCAGCTTGAGGCTAGCGGGAGGTGAGACCCAGTACTTC. The V call is TRBV5-4, the J call TRBJ2-5, with TRBD2 matching over 11 bases. The germline gives CDR1 SGHNT, CDR2 YYREEE (reference sequence). The CDR3 runs 15 residues. V gave up 1 base and J gave up 5 bases; unmatched junction bases: 4.

V usage is TRBV30 and J usage is TRBJ2-7, with D perhaps matching TRBD2 (6 bases). The CDR3 runs to 14 residues. V dropped 0 bases and J dropped 6 bases, with 15 bases sitting between them. Germline values: CDR1 GTSNPN, CDR2 SVGIG (reference sequence). DNA for the CDR3: TGTGCCTGGAGTGTTAGGCGGGGTGCGGGCGAGCAGTACTTC. Its protein is CAWSVRRGAGEQYF.

The genes are TRBV19 and TRBJ2-7, with no clear D. Germline values: CDR1 LNHDA, CDR2 SQIVND (reference sequence). V was clipped by 1 base and J by 3 bases, with 7 bases between them. The CDR3 has 13 amino acids. The CDR3 DNA is TGTGCCAGTAGTATAGGGAAGGACTACGAGCAGTACTTC. Protein sequence: CASSIGKDYEQYF.